This record covers a single T cell receptor beta chain. What it recognizes is unknown. The entry originates in a study of T cell responses to AZD1222 COVID-19 vaccine. About the research overall: Timing groups of about 4 and about 12 weeks for second doses were pooled. Notes on the study in general: The donor cohort was predominantly white British with a female majority, and clonal diversity may have been underestimated.

The table came from immunoSEQ multiplex PCR; TCRdb's copy has only in-frame clones and leaves some out. The sample carries roughly 110,000 clones, about nine tenths recorded once. Trimming took off 5 bases at V and 6 bases at J, with 10 bases between the two ends. There are 11 residues in the CDR3. Germline lookup yields CDR1 DFQATT and CDR2 SNEGSKA (reference sequence). The chain combines TRBV20-1 with TRBJ1-1; D uncertain. This TCR derives from an adult in good health. The sample consisted of peripheral blood, taken on day 0 of AZD1222 vaccination. The CDR3 sequence: CSAPEFPEAFF. The CDR3, as DNA: TGCAGTGCTCCCGAGTTTCCTGAAGCTTTCTTT.